These 3 T cell receptor beta chains originate from one sample sequenced in a study of blood T cells in healthy people across ages. Primed by a sample-barcoded 5' primer and a J-beta primer mix, a second PCR proceeded for about 6 to 12 cycles. TCRdb re-derived calls from the 5' RACE reads in MiXCR, one entry per CDR3 protein. Of about 640,000 distinct CDR3 sequences in the sample, roughly 30% are singletons; the top ten hold 15% to 18%. The sample consisted of blood. These receptors came from a woman at least 80 years old in good health.

Ten or more counts support this clonotype. V is TRBV7-2 and J is TRBJ1-2; D is undetermined. Germline V gene sequence: CDR1 SGHTA, CDR2 FQGNSA. The CDR3 length is 13 residues. The ends were cut back, 4 bases at V and 2 bases at J, with 8 bases in the middle. CDR3 protein: CASSYTGNYGYTF. CDR3 DNA: TGTGCCAGCAGCTATACCGGGAACTATGGCTACACCTTC.

V and J are TRBV20-1 and TRBJ2-7, with 7 bases aligning to TRBD2. The CDR3 sequence is 18 residues long. The junction had 19 bases not matched to a gene; V was cut back by 1 base and J by 4 bases. In germline, CDR1 is DFQATT, CDR2 SNEGSKA (reference sequence). The CDR3 coding sequence is TGCAGTGCTAGAGTTCATCCCTTAGCCGGGGGGTTGCCGTACGAGCAGTACTTC. Protein: CSARVHPLAGGLPYEQYF.

This clonotype occurred many times. The junction departs from the called germline gene at one end, perhaps through a read error. The genes are TRBV7-9 and TRBJ1-1; D is ambiguous. Germline V gene lookup returns CDR1 SEHNR and CDR2 FQNEAQ (reference sequence). This CDR3 spans 10 amino acids. CDR3 residues: CASTLGEAFF. The CDR3 nucleotides are TGTGCCAGCACCTTAGGGGAAGCTTTCTTT.